The sequence of this T cell receptor beta chain was determined in a study of T cells in Graves' hyperthyroidism and ophthalmopathy. The wider study: Before any treatment, at initial diagnosis, peripheral blood was collected.

The CDR3 regions of TCR beta were amplified from RNA transcripts. Primed by the HTBI set, a first-round RT-PCR was run on the TCR CDR3. TCRdb fed the multiplex PCR reads into MiXCR, producing one record per CDR3 protein. Of under 400,000 distinct CDR3 sequences in the sample, over 15% were seen once. Whole-study findings and limits: Blood also contained most expanded thyroid clonotypes above 0.001.

The study based diagnoses on clinical symptoms, serum thyroxine and TRAb, thyroid ultrasound and orbital computed tomography. The table lists this clonotype with many counts. The antigen remains undetermined. The source material was blood. The sequence was collected from a woman aged 45 to 65 with Graves' hyperthyroidism.

This chain's CDR3 is CASSLLASKDEQFF. The DNA of the CDR3 is TGTGCCAGCAGTTTGTTGGCTAGCAAGGATGAGCAGTTCTTC. The chain couples TRBV28 to TRBJ2-1; tentatively, D is TRBD2 (5 bases). CDR3 length equals 14 residues. Per germline, CDR1 MDHEN and CDR2 SYDVKM. Trimming cost V 3 bases and J 8 bases, with 14 bases left between them.